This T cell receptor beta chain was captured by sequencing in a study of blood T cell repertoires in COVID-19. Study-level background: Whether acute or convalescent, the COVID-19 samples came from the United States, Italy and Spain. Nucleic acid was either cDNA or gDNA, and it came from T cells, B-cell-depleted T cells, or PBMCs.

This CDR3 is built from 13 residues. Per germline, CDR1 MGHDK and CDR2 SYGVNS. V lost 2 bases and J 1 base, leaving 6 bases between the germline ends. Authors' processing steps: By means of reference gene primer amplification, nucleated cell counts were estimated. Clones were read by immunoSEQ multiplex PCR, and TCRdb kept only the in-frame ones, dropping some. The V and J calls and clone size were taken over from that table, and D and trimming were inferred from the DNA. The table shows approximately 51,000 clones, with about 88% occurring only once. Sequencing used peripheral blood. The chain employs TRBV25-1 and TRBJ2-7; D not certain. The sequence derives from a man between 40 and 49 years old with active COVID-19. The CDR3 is CASSEKLSYEQYF. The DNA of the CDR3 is TGTGCCAGCAGTGAAAAGCTTTCCTACGAGCAGTACTTC.